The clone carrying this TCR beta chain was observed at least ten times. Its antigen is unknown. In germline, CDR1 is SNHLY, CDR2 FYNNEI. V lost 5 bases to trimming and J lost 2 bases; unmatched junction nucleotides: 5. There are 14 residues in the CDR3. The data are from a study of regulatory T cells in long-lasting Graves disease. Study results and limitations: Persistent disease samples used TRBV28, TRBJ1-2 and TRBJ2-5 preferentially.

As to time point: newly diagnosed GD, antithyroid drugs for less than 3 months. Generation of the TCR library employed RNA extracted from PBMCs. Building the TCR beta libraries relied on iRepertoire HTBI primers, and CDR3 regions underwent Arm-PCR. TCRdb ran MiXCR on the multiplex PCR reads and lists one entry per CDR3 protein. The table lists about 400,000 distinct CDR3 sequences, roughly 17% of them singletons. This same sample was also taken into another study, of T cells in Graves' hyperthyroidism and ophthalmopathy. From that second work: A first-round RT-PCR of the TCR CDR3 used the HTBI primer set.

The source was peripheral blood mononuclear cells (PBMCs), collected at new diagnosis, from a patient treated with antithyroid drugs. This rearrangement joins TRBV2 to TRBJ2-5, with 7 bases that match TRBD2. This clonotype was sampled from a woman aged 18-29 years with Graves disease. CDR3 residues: CASSLAGFQETQYF. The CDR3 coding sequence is TGTGCCAGCAGTTTAGCGGGTTTTCAAGAGACCCAGTACTTC.